This is a list of T cell receptor beta chains from one sample in a study of T cells in Graves' hyperthyroidism and ophthalmopathy. From the multiplex PCR reads, TCRdb called clonotypes with MiXCR, one entry per CDR3 protein. Among about 690,000 distinct CDR3 sequences listed, roughly 17% were seen once. Source material: blood. These receptors all stem from a man aged 50 to 59 with Graves' hyperthyroidism. CDR3s include the opening cysteine and the closing phenylalanine or tryptophan. A D gene is named only where the DNA matches it firmly. For some rows the clone size is stated as once, few or many, or as a class when expanded; others skip it.

>many|TRBV7-9|TRBJ2-1|TRBD2
CASSPTSGKVREQFF
TGTGCCAGCAGCCCCACCAGCGGGAAGGTCCGGGAGCAGTTCTTC
>.|TRBV15|TRBJ2-7|.
CATSSSTGLTSYEQYF
TGTGCCACCAGCAGTTCAACAGGACTTACGTCCTACGAGCAGTACTTC
>many|TRBV11-2|TRBJ2-7|TRBD2
CASSLLGTSIYEQYF
TGTGCCAGCAGCTTACTTGGGACTAGCATCTACGAGCAGTACTTC
>few|TRBV20-1|TRBJ2-1|TRBD2
CSARRLAASYNEQFF
TGCAGTGCCCGCCGACTAGCGGCCTCCTACAATGAGCAGTTCTTC
>once|TRBV5-1|TRBJ2-7|.
CASSPRGGHAYEQYF
TGCGCCAGCAGCCCTAGAGGGGGGCACGCCTACGAGCAGTACTTC
>many|TRBV27|TRBJ1-6|.
CASSRKDSYNSPLHF
TGTGCCAGCAGTCGAAAGGACAGCTATAATTCACCCCTCCACTTT
>many|TRBV6-2/TRBV6-3|TRBJ2-7|.
CASSYMVEQYF
TGTGCCAGCAGTTACATGGTCGAGCAGTACTTC
>few|TRBV10-3|TRBJ2-3|TRBD2
CATGTISSTDTQYF
TGTGCCACCGGGACTATTTCTAGCACAGATACGCAGTATTTT
>many|TRBV10-3|TRBJ2-3|.
CAISEGVSTDTQYF
TGTGCCATCAGTGAGGGGGTTAGCACAGATACGCAGTATTTT
>.|TRBV10-1|TRBJ1-3|TRBD1
CASWTGAGNTIYF
TGCGCCAGCTGGACAGGGGCTGGAAACACCATATATTTT
>many|TRBV24-1|TRBJ2-4|TRBD2
CATSEGSGFAKNIQYF
TGTGCCACCAGTGAAGGTAGCGGGTTTGCCAAAAACATTCAGTACTTC
>few|TRBV7-6|TRBJ2-1|TRBD1
CASSSPGTGGVPKFF
TGTGCCAGCAGCTCACCCGGGACAGGAGGGGTACCGAAGTTCTTC
>many|TRBV2|TRBJ1-1|.
CASMRAANTEAFF
TGTGCCAGCATGAGGGCAGCAAACACTGAAGCTTTCTTT
>many|TRBV2|TRBJ2-7|.
CASSEVGPRGDEQYF
TGTGCCAGCAGTGAGGTCGGACCTCGCGGCGACGAGCAGTACTTC
>few|TRBV6-1|TRBJ2-1|TRBD2
CASWTGGGSYNEQFF
TGTGCCAGCTGGACCGGGGGGGGTTCCTACAATGAGCAGTTCTTC
>.|TRBV6-1|TRBJ2-1|TRBD2
CASTVLAGETEQFF
TGTGCCAGCACCGTACTAGCGGGAGAGACTGAGCAGTTCTTC
>few|TRBV5-1|TRBJ2-3|TRBD2
CASSYSLARYTDTQYF
TGCGCCAGCAGCTACTCACTAGCGCGATACACAGATACGCAGTATTTT
>many|TRBV5-6|TRBJ1-2|.
CASSLFELGGGYTF
TGTGCCAGCAGCTTGTTTGAGCTGGGCGGCGGCTACACCTTC
>.|TRBV19|TRBJ2-5|.
CASSTPSETQYF
TGTGCCAGTAGTACTCCCTCGGAGACCCAGTACTTC
>.|TRBV20-1|TRBJ2-7|.
CSARKLLSTREQEQYF
TGCAGTGCTAGAAAGCTTTTGTCGACTCGGGAACAGGAGCAGTACTTC
>many|TRBV27|TRBJ2-2|.
CASSFGRGTGELFF
TGTGCCAGCAGTTTCGGGAGAGGGACCGGGGAGCTGTTTTTT
>.|TRBV10-3|TRBJ1-2|.
CAISEGQSYGYTF
TGTGCCATCAGTGAAGGACAGTCCTATGGCTACACCTTC
>.|TRBV18|TRBJ1-1|TRBD1
CASSPRTGVAAEAFF
TGTGCCAGCTCACCCCGGACAGGGGTCGCGGCTGAAGCTTTCTTT
>few|TRBV27|TRBJ2-2|.
CASSLSPSAPGELFF
TGTGCCAGCAGTTTAAGCCCTAGCGCTCCCGGGGAGCTGTTTTTT
>many|TRBV6-1|TRBJ1-5|.
CASSERRGSIQPQHF
TGTGCCAGCTCGGAACGGAGGGGATCCATTCAGCCCCAGCATTTT
>few|TRBV4-2|TRBJ1-2|TRBD1
CASSQGRQGPYLHGYTF
TGTGCCAGCAGCCAAGGTCGACAGGGCCCCTACCTGCATGGCTACACCTTC
>many|TRBV28|TRBJ2-3|.
CASSPTVWVPDTQYF
TGTGCCAGCAGTCCGACCGTGTGGGTCCCAGATACGCAGTATTTT
>many|TRBV11-1|TRBJ2-5|TRBD2
CASSLGVAGVETQYF
TGTGCCAGCAGCTTAGGGGTAGCGGGAGTTGAGACCCAGTACTTC
>once|TRBV14|TRBJ1-2|TRBD1
CASSHSGGNYGYTF
TGTGCCAGCAGCCATTCAGGGGGAAACTATGGCTACACCTTC
>many|TRBV27|TRBJ2-1|TRBD2
CASSLYPLADEQFF
TGTGCCAGCAGTTTATATCCCCTAGCGGATGAGCAGTTCTTC
>.|TRBV7-9|TRBJ1-3|TRBD1
CASSLGQGMEGNTIYF
TGTGCCAGCAGCCTAGGACAGGGGATGGAAGGAAACACCATATATTTT
>few|TRBV9|TRBJ1-6|.
CASSKQGLSYNSPLHF
TGTGCCAGCAGTAAGCAGGGGCTCTCCTATAATTCACCCCTCCACTTT
>few|TRBV5-5|TRBJ1-5|.
CASSLVAGIDQPQHF
TGTGCCAGCAGCTTGGTCGCAGGGATCGATCAGCCCCAGCATTTT
>.|TRBV28|TRBJ2-1|.
CASSYRDWADKYNEQFF
TGTGCCAGCAGTTACCGGGATTGGGCGGATAAATACAATGAGCAGTTCTTC
>many|TRBV19|TRBJ1-1|.
CASSGSLATEAFF
TGTGCCAGTAGTGGCAGTCTAGCCACTGAAGCTTTCTTT
>.|TRBV20-1|TRBJ1-6|TRBD1
CSARVEQGSSYNSPLHF
TGCAGTGCTAGAGTCGAACAGGGGAGCTCCTATAATTCACCCCTCCACTTT
>many|TRBV2|TRBJ1-1|.
CASSEEQPMIAEAFF
TGTGCCAGCAGTGAAGAACAGCCGATGATCGCTGAAGCTTTCTTT
>.|TRBV7-2|TRBJ2-7|TRBD1
CASSFWGQKYEQYF
TGTGCCAGCAGCTTCTGGGGACAGAAATACGAGCAGTACTTC
>.|TRBV13|TRBJ2-3|TRBD1
CASSTRDRGRTDTQYF
TGTGCCAGCAGCACGAGGGACAGGGGGAGGACAGATACGCAGTATTTT
>few|TRBV14|TRBJ2-7|TRBD1
CASSQQWTGLSYEQYF
TGTGCCAGCAGCCAACAATGGACAGGTCTCTCCTACGAGCAGTACTTC
>many|TRBV12-3/TRBV12-4|TRBJ1-1|.
CASAWGASEAFF
TGTGCCAGCGCATGGGGGGCCTCTGAAGCTTTCTTT
>many|TRBV7-2|TRBJ2-1|TRBD2
CASSLRSLAGVRRGNEQFF
TGTGCCAGCAGCTTACGAAGTCTAGCGGGAGTCCGCAGGGGAAATGAGCAGTTCTTC
>many|TRBV24-1|TRBJ1-1|.
CATIAGRGNTEAFF
TGTGCCACCATCGCGGGACGAGGGAACACTGAAGCTTTCTTT
>.|TRBV30|TRBJ2-3|TRBD2
CAWIGTSGADTQYF
TGTGCCTGGATCGGGACTAGCGGGGCAGATACGCAGTATTTT
>many|TRBV11-2|TRBJ2-1|.
CASSLLALAANEQFF
TGTGCCAGCAGCTTACTTGCTTTGGCGGCAAATGAGCAGTTCTTC
>many|TRBV12-3/TRBV12-4|TRBJ2-4|TRBD1
CASSGTGFIQYF
TGTGCCAGCAGCGGGACAGGGTTCATTCAGTACTTC
>.|TRBV9|TRBJ1-2|.
CASSTKEGFDFYYGYTF
TGTGCCAGCAGCACAAAGGAGGGGTTCGACTTCTACTATGGCTACACCTTC
>many|TRBV7-2|TRBJ1-3|.
CASSSGVVSGNTIYF
TGTGCCAGCAGCTCAGGGGTCGTCTCTGGAAACACCATATATTTT
>many|TRBV7-9|TRBJ2-5|TRBD1
CASSSGGARETQYF
TGTGCCAGCAGTTCAGGGGGTGCTCGGGAGACCCAGTACTTC
>few|TRBV30|TRBJ1-2|.
CAWRQKQANYGYTF
TGTGCCTGGCGACAGAAACAAGCTAACTATGGCTACACCTTC